The rows below give T cell receptor beta chains drawn from one sample of a study of blood T cell repertoires in COVID-19. Sequenced by immunoSEQ multiplex PCR; TCRdb stores in-frame clones only, minus some. The sample yields about 200,000 clones, roughly 80% seen once. The sample taken for sequencing was peripheral blood. The receptors shown here come from a woman of 80 years or more with acute or convalescent COVID-19. The CDR3 runs from the conserved cysteine through the conserved F or W. A D gene is named only where the DNA matches it firmly. Expanded clones are given a class, and other clones once, few, many or no size at all.

TRBV6-6	.	.	TRBJ1-1	CASTGQPMNTEAFF	TGTGCCAGCACTGGACAGCCCATGAACACTGAAGCTTTCTTT
TRBV2	.	TRBD1	TRBJ1-5	CASRGQGALQPQHF	TGTGCCAGCAGGGGACAGGGGGCTTTGCAGCCCCAGCATTTT
TRBV20-1	.	.	TRBJ2-3	CSASRLVGDTQYF	TGCAGTGCTAGTAGGCTAGTAGGAGATACGCAGTATTTT
TRBV5-1	.	TRBD1	TRBJ2-5	CASSPRTGQETQYF	TGCGCCAGCAGCCCCCGGACAGGGCAAGAGACCCAGTACTTC
TRBV28	few	.	TRBJ1-1	CASSSYPPDTEAFF	TGTGCCAGCAGTTCATATCCCCCGGACACTGAAGCTTTCTTT
TRBV7-9	.	.	TRBJ1-1	CASSLHGQQEAFF	TGTGCCAGCAGCTTACATGGACAGCAAGAAGCTTTCTTT
TRBV7-8	few	TRBD1	TRBJ2-1	CASSEGVDRLFSEQFF	TGTGCCAGCAGCGAAGGGGTGGACAGGTTGTTTAGTGAGCAGTTCTTC
TRBV5-1	.	.	TRBJ1-6	CASSTESSPLHF	TGCGCCAGCAGCACAGAGAGTTCACCCCTCCACTTT
TRBV19	.	TRBD1	TRBJ2-5	CASSGTGQETQYF	TGTGCCAGCTCTGGGACAGGCCAAGAGACCCAGTACTTC
TRBV19	.	TRBD1	TRBJ2-3	CASSPKTGGRTDTQYF	TGTGCCAGTAGTCCTAAGACAGGGGGACGCACAGATACGCAGTATTTT
TRBV18	.	.	TRBJ1-2	CASSPGQDGYTF	TGTGCCAGCTCACCTGGCCAGGATGGCTACACCTTC
TRBV28	.	.	TRBJ1-2	CASKRAESYGYTF	TGTGCCAGCAAGCGGGCAGAGAGTTATGGCTACACCTTC
TRBV9	.	TRBD2	TRBJ2-3	CASSVVGLADASTDTQYF	TGTGCCAGCAGCGTAGTTGGACTAGCGGACGCTAGCACAGATACGCAGTATTTT
TRBV19	.	TRBD1	TRBJ1-4	CASSRQGSNEKLFF	TGTGCCAGTAGCCGACAGGGAAGTAATGAAAAACTGTTTTTT
TRBV6-5	once	TRBD1	TRBJ2-5	CASRRWTGQETQYF	TGTGCCAGCAGACGCTGGACAGGGCAAGAGACCCAGTACTTC
TRBV5-6	.	TRBD2	TRBJ2-1	CASSFAAGGPLYEQFF	TGTGCCAGCAGCTTCGCAGCGGGGGGGCCGCTCTATGAGCAGTTCTTC
TRBV25-1	.	.	TRBJ2-1	CASSEFRGTYNEQFF	TGTGCCAGCAGTGAATTTAGGGGGACATACAATGAGCAGTTCTTC
TRBV5-1	.	.	TRBJ2-7	CASSFAGSYEQYF	TGCGCCAGCAGCTTCGCCGGGTCCTACGAGCAGTACTTC
TRBV14	.	.	TRBJ2-3	CASSQAPGISTDTQYF	TGTGCCAGCAGCCAAGCCCCAGGGATTTCAACAGATACGCAGTATTTT
TRBV3-1/TRBV3-2	.	TRBD2	TRBJ2-3	CASSGLAGEGTDTQYF	TGTGCCAGCAGCGGATTAGCGGGAGAGGGCACAGATACGCAGTATTTT
TRBV24-1	once	.	TRBJ1-2	CATSGPLTETNYGYTF	TGTGCCACCAGTGGGCCACTGACAGAAACTAACTATGGCTACACCTTC
TRBV4-2	.	.	TRBJ1-2	CASSQVGGQTYGYTF	TGTGCCAGCAGCCAAGTTGGAGGGCAAACCTATGGCTACACCTTC
TRBV19	.	.	TRBJ1-4	CASSRAYGTAEKLFF	TGTGCCAGTAGTAGGGCATACGGAACAGCTGAAAAACTGTTTTTT
TRBV7-2	.	TRBD1	TRBJ1-1	CASSNDRALNTEAFF	TGTGCCAGCAGTAACGACAGGGCCTTGAACACTGAAGCTTTCTTT
TRBV5-4	once	TRBD1	TRBJ1-6	CASSLGPGGNSPLHF	TGTGCCAGCAGCTTGGGTCCAGGGGGGAATTCACCCCTCCACTTT
TRBV3-1/TRBV3-2	.	TRBD1	TRBJ1-3	CASSRLAGGQGTIYF	TGTGCCAGCAGCCGTTTGGCAGGGGGCCAGGGCACCATATATTTT
TRBV5-4	.	.	TRBJ1-4	CASSPRGGGNEKLFF	TGTGCCAGCAGCCCCAGGGGAGGGGGAAATGAAAAACTGTTTTTT
TRBV6-5	.	TRBD1	TRBJ1-2	CASSLGTGYGYTF	TGTGCCAGCAGTCTCGGGACAGGGTACGGCTACACCTTC
TRBV10-3	.	TRBD2	TRBJ2-3	CATNQAGGTDTQYF	TGTGCCACGAATCAAGCGGGAGGCACAGATACGCAGTATTTT
TRBV28	.	TRBD2	TRBJ2-7	CASSLGTSGRNEQYF	TGTGCCAGCAGTTTAGGGACTAGCGGGAGGAACGAGCAGTACTTC
TRBV13	.	.	TRBJ1-5	CASSLAGNQPQHF	TGTGCCAGCAGCTTAGCAGGCAATCAGCCCCAGCATTTT
TRBV21-1	.	.	TRBJ2-5	CASRGTGGQETQYF	TGTGCCAGCCGGGGGACAGGAGGACAAGAGACCCAGTACTTC
TRBV5-1	.	.	TRBJ2-2	CASSFTANTGELFF	TGCGCCAGCAGCTTCACAGCGAACACCGGGGAGCTGTTTTTT
TRBV5-1	.	.	TRBJ2-2	CASTPPTGNTGELFF	TGCGCCAGCACCCCTCCGACGGGGAACACCGGGGAGCTGTTTTTT
TRBV6-6	.	TRBD1	TRBJ2-2	CASGTATGELFF	TGTGCCAGCGGGACAGCAACCGGGGAGCTGTTTTTT
TRBV6-4	.	TRBD2	TRBJ2-1	CASSDLPSGTSNEQFF	TGTGCCAGCAGTGACTTGCCTAGCGGGACTTCCAATGAGCAGTTCTTC
TRBV4-2	.	.	TRBJ2-7	CASSQDVTAGPYEQYF	TGTGCCAGCAGCCAAGATGTTACGGCAGGGCCCTACGAGCAGTACTTC
TRBV7-3	once	TRBD2	TRBJ2-1	CASSLDGRANNEQFF	TGTGCCAGCAGCTTAGACGGGAGGGCCAACAATGAGCAGTTCTTC
TRBV9	.	TRBD1	TRBJ2-1	CASSLGQGGSYEQFF	TGTGCCAGCAGCCTGGGACAGGGAGGGTCCTATGAGCAGTTCTTC
TRBV6-5	.	TRBD1	TRBJ1-6	CASSYLQGNSPLHF	TGTGCCAGCAGTTACCTACAGGGGAATTCACCCCTCCACTTT
TRBV4-2	.	.	TRBJ1-6	CASSQEPTGLRSPLHF	TGTGCCAGCAGCCAAGAACCAACAGGGCTGCGATCACCCCTCCACTTT
TRBV19	.	TRBD1	TRBJ1-3	CASSTYGQGVDTIYF	TGTGCCAGTAGTACCTACGGACAGGGGGTTGACACCATATATTTT
TRBV4-2	.	TRBD2	TRBJ2-3	CASSQGLAGAGTDTQYF	TGTGCCAGCAGCCAGGGACTAGCGGGAGCCGGCACAGATACGCAGTATTTT
TRBV6-4	.	.	TRBJ1-2	CASSERTATNYGYTF	TGTGCCAGCAGCGAAAGGACAGCAACTAACTATGGCTACACCTTC
TRBV10-3	.	TRBD1	TRBJ1-1	CAISDRTGGITEAFF	TGTGCCATCAGTGACCGGACAGGGGGGATCACTGAAGCTTTCTTT
TRBV29-1	.	.	TRBJ1-2	CSVDIHGYTF	TGCAGCGTTGATATTCATGGCTACACCTTC
TRBV7-9	.	TRBD2	TRBJ2-1	CASSKTSGASNEQFF	TGTGCCAGCAGCAAGACTAGCGGGGCAAGCAATGAGCAGTTCTTC
TRBV5-1	.	TRBD1	TRBJ2-5	CASSLGLGTGLEETQYF	TGCGCCAGCAGCTTGGGTCTTGGGACAGGGTTGGAAGAGACCCAGTACTTC
TRBV15	once	.	TRBJ1-1	CATSRDMNTEAFF	TGTGCCACCAGCAGAGATATGAACACTGAAGCTTTCTTT
TRBV29-1	.	.	TRBJ2-3	CSAGGGSTDTQYF	TGCAGCGCTGGGGGCGGAAGCACAGATACGCAGTATTTT